Each of the 32 T cell receptor beta chains below was sequenced from the same sample in a study of blood T cell repertoires in COVID-19. Clones were sequenced by immunoSEQ multiplex PCR, and TCRdb holds only the in-frame ones, with some missing. The table includes tens of thousands of clones, just over 85% detected once. Sample: peripheral blood. The receptors were sampled from a human donor in a cohort sampled during active COVID-19.

The chain recombines TRBV19 with TRBJ1-2; TRBD1 is a possible D gene (5 bases). The V gene's germline CDR1 is LNHDA and CDR2 SQIVND (reference sequence). CDR3 length equals 13 residues. V lost 9 bases, J lost 5 bases, and 16 bases lay in between. CDR3: CASLGRAVYGYTF. The CDR3 DNA sequence: TGTGCCAGCCTAGGCAGGGCTGTTTATGGCTACACCTTC.

V and J are TRBV7-2 and TRBJ2-1; 7 bases map to TRBD2. CDR1 and CDR2 from the germline V gene are SGHTA and FQGNSA. V lost 5 bases and J lost 7; bases outside the gene matches: 2. This CDR3 has 12 amino acids. DNA for the CDR3: TGTGCCAGCAGCGGGAGGGGAAATGAGCAGTTCTTC. Residues: CASSGRGNEQFF.

The gene calls are TRBV5-1 and TRBJ2-6; tentative D call: TRBD1 (5 bases). This CDR3 has 15 residues. Trimming stripped 0 bases from V and 4 bases from J, with 8 bases between. Germline CDR1 is SGHRS and CDR2 is YFSETQ. CDR3 sequence: CASSLVPGGANVLTF. CDR3 sequence (DNA): TGCGCCAGCAGCTTGGTGCCAGGGGGGGCCAACGTCCTGACTTTC.

This clone came up once. The V and J genes are TRBV28 and TRBJ2-7; no firm D call. Trimming took off 6 bases at V and 0 bases at J, with 15 bases between the two ends. This CDR3 has 15 residues. The germline V gene encodes CDR1 MDHEN and CDR2 SYDVKM. The CDR3 sequence: CASSPRGGYSYEQYF. CDR3 coding DNA: TGTGCCAGCAGCCCCCGCGGCGGTTACTCCTACGAGCAGTACTTC.

The chain joins TRBV5-1 to TRBJ2-5; 7 bases line up with TRBD1. The CDR3 spans 14 residues. Germline CDR1 and CDR2: SGHRS and YFSETQ. J gave up 5 bases and V 3 bases, and 7 bases lay outside the gene matches. CDR3 sequence reads: CASSSGTEEETQYF. CDR3 nucleotide sequence: TGCGCCAGCAGCTCAGGGACAGAGGAGGAGACCCAGTACTTC.

V is TRBV11-2 and J is TRBJ2-5, with TRBD2 identical over 15 bases. Germline V gene sequence: CDR1 SGHAT, CDR2 FQNNGV. The CDR3 extends over 17 amino acids. The J segment lost 5 bases and the V segment lost 4 bases, leaving 8 bases of the junction unmatched. Here the CDR3 reads CASSSGTSGRISETQYF. As DNA, the CDR3 is TGTGCCAGCAGCTCAGGGACTAGCGGGAGGATATCGGAGACCCAGTACTTC.

The rearrangement uses TRBV5-4 and TRBJ2-3; D call uncertain. The germline V and J ends were trimmed by 3 bases and 4 bases, with 6 bases remaining between them. This CDR3 has 12 amino acids. The germline gives CDR1 SGHNT, CDR2 YYREEE (reference sequence). The CDR3 spells CASSSAADTQYF. The CDR3 nucleotides are TGTGCCAGCAGCTCGGCGGCAGATACGCAGTATTTT.

J is TRBJ2-7 and V is TRBV6-6, with D perhaps TRBD1 (6 bases). Per the germline V gene, CDR1 is MNHNY and CDR2 is SVGAGI (reference sequence). V lost 6 bases and J lost 3, with 15 bases in between. This CDR3 is built from 14 residues. As DNA, the CDR3 is TGTGCCAGCAGATATCATACAGGGAGCTACGAGCAGTACTTC. Protein sequence: CASRYHTGSYEQYF.

The chain carries TRBV6-5 and TRBJ1-1; D is unclear. This CDR3 region has 13 residues. Germline CDR1 reads MNHEY; CDR2 reads SVGAGI. The V end lost 7 bases, the J end lost 0 bases, and 9 bases lay between the germline ends. CDR3 residues: CASNRVMNTEAFF. The DNA for the CDR3 is TGTGCCAGCAACCGAGTAATGAACACTGAAGCTTTCTTT.

The chain employs TRBV3-1 (or the pseudogene TRBV3-2) and TRBJ1-2; TRBD1 matches at 7 bases. CDR1 and CDR2 (germline): LGHDT, YNNKEL (reference sequence). The length of the CDR3 is 16 residues. Unmatched junction bases numbered 8, after V lost 4 bases and J lost 0 bases. The CDR3 nucleotides are TGTGCCAGCAGCCTATCCGGGACAGCTTCTAACTATGGCTACACCTTC. This encodes CASSLSGTASNYGYTF.

This chain connects TRBV7-2 to TRBJ2-1; TRBD2 agrees at 8 bases. The germline CDR1 and CDR2 sequences are SGHTA and FQGNSA. V shed 1 base, J shed 9 bases, and the junction held 11 bases outside the gene matches. The CDR3 spans 16 residues. The CDR3 reads CASSLVANSGISEQFF. The DNA of the CDR3 is TGTGCCAGCAGCTTAGTGGCGAATAGCGGGATCTCTGAGCAGTTCTTC.

This chain joins TRBV11-2 and TRBJ2-7, with no clear D. The CDR3 consists of 15 residues. CDR1 and CDR2 (germline): SGHAT, FQNNGV. V shed 5 bases and J shed 2 bases, with 16 bases lying between them. The CDR3 is CASSPLGKPTYEQYF. CDR3 in DNA: TGTGCCAGCAGCCCCCTAGGTAAACCTACCTACGAGCAGTACTTC.

The rearrangement links TRBV19 to TRBJ2-3, with TRBD2 identical over 10 bases. CDR1 and CDR2 (germline): LNHDA, SQIVND (reference sequence). V was pared by 7 bases and J by 0 bases, with 19 bases of the junction left unmatched. The CDR3 extends over 20 amino acids. The CDR3 spells CASNHKRGAGGLASTDTQYF. DNA of the CDR3: TGTGCCAGTAACCATAAACGTGGAGCGGGAGGGCTTGCGAGCACAGATACGCAGTATTTT.

Points on this clone: In the same sample, other DNA sequences code for this CDR3. The chain combines TRBV29-1 with TRBJ2-2, with D tentatively TRBD1 (5 bases). The CDR3 is made up of 12 amino acids. Germline V gene sequence: CDR1 SQVTM, CDR2 ANQGSEA. V lost 6 bases and J 1 base, leaving 6 bases between the germline ends. For the CDR3, the DNA is TGCAGCGTAGGACAGAACACCGGGGAGCTGTTTTTT. It codes for CSVGQNTGELFF.

The J gene is TRBJ2-1, the V gene TRBV2; 13 nucleotides line up with TRBD2. The CDR3 is 18 residues long. Germline CDR1 is SNHLY and CDR2 is FYNNEI. Trimming at V came to 4 bases and at J to 0 bases, leaving 6 bases not matched to a gene. The DNA of the CDR3 is TGTGCCAGCAGTGGGGGACTAGCGGGGCCGAGCTCCTACAATGAGCAGTTCTTC. This gives the protein CASSGGLAGPSSYNEQFF.

The chain couples TRBV5-6 to TRBJ2-2; D possibly corresponds to TRBD2 (7 bases). V lost 4 bases, J lost 0 bases, and 13 bases lay in between. Germline loops: CDR1 SGHDT, CDR2 YYEEEE. The CDR3 consists of 16 residues. Here the CDR3 reads CASSSGGGPNTGELFF. The CDR3 nucleotides read TGTGCCAGCAGCAGTGGGGGGGGCCCGAACACCGGGGAGCTGTTTTTT.

This chain links TRBV7-2 with TRBJ2-3; TRBD2 matches 15 bases. Unmatched junction bases numbered 8, after V lost 5 bases and J lost 5 bases. CDR1 and CDR2 (germline): SGHTA, FQGNSA. This CDR3 has 17 residues. The CDR3 here is CASSAPGLAGGGDTQYF. Written as DNA, the CDR3 is TGTGCCAGCAGCGCACCGGGACTAGCGGGGGGAGGAGATACGCAGTATTTT.

The V call is TRBV28, the J call TRBJ1-2; D gene uncertain. The germline V and J ends were trimmed by 7 bases and 4 bases, with 28 bases remaining between them. The V gene's germline CDR1 is MDHEN and CDR2 SYDVKM. The length of the CDR3 is 18 residues. Here the CDR3 reads CASNLNTKSGQATYGYTF. DNA of the CDR3: TGTGCCAGCAATCTTAATACGAAAAGCGGGCAGGCGACCTATGGCTACACCTTC.

This clone was detected a few times. The chain employs TRBV28 and TRBJ2-2, with a weak D call TRBD2 (5 bases). The CDR3 extends over 17 amino acids. Germline values: CDR1 MDHEN, CDR2 SYDVKM. The germline V and J ends were trimmed by 5 bases and 7 bases, with 23 bases remaining between them. CDR3 nucleotides: TGTGCCAGCAGTCCCAATCGGGCGCTAAGTCGGGGCGGGGAGCTGTTTTTT. This codes for CASSPNRALSRGGELFF.

This clone came up a few times. V is TRBV4-2 and J is TRBJ2-5, with 12 bases aligning to TRBD2. The CDR3 contains 17 residues. Unmatched junction bases numbered 10, after V lost 3 bases and J lost 5 bases. Germline V CDR1 and CDR2: LGHNA, YNFKEQ. Here the CDR3 reads CASSQGTSGSFGETQYF. The CDR3 nucleotides read TGTGCCAGCAGCCAGGGGACTAGCGGGTCCTTCGGGGAGACCCAGTACTTC.

The chain carries TRBV6-5 and TRBJ2-3; no definite D call. Per germline, CDR1 MNHEY and CDR2 SVGAGI. Between the trimmed V and J ends, which lost 5 bases and 5 bases, there was a span of 8 bases. The CDR3 runs to 12 residues. CDR3 sequence reads: CASSKTQDTQYF. CDR3 coding DNA: TGTGCCAGCAGTAAGACTCAAGATACGCAGTATTTT.

V usage is TRBV18 and J usage is TRBJ1-1; 7 bases are a match to TRBD1. CDR3 length equals 14 residues. Germline CDR1 and CDR2: KGHSH and LQKENI. Losses at the gene ends were 1 base for V and 10 bases for J; bases not matched to a gene: 9. The CDR3 nucleotides read TGTGCCAGCTCACCACGGCTTAGTGAGGGGGCAGCTTTCTTT. It translates to CASSPRLSEGAAFF.

V usage is TRBV7-9 and J usage is TRBJ2-6; 12 nucleotides agree with TRBD2. Looked up from germline, CDR1 is SEHNR and CDR2 is FQNEAQ (reference sequence). The length of the CDR3 is 19 residues. The junction had 8 bases not matched to a gene; V was cut back by 1 base and J by 4 bases. The CDR3 here is CASSLVLAGGPSGANVLTF. CDR3 nucleotide sequence: TGTGCCAGCAGCTTAGTCCTAGCGGGAGGGCCGTCGGGGGCCAACGTCCTGACTTTC.

This chain uses TRBV6-5 with TRBJ2-3; 7 nucleotides align to TRBD2. Germline assignment: CDR1 MNHEY and CDR2 SVGAGI. The CDR3 is 14 amino acids. The junction had 5 bases not matched to a gene; V was cut back by 5 bases and J by 3 bases. This chain's CDR3 is CASSRAGITDTQYF. The DNA for the CDR3 is TGTGCCAGCAGTCGAGCGGGGATTACAGATACGCAGTATTTT.

This clone was detected only a few times. V is TRBV6-5 and J is TRBJ1-1; D uncertain. Germline-derived CDR1 and CDR2 are MNHEY and SVGAGI. CDR3 length: 14 amino acids. Trimming left V 6 bases short and J 5 bases short, with 16 bases between. CDR3 amino acids: CASRYEPRETEAFF. CDR3 nucleotide sequence: TGTGCCAGCAGGTACGAACCTCGAGAGACTGAAGCTTTCTTT.

The rearrangement links TRBV29-1 to TRBJ1-2; D is perhaps TRBD1 (5 bases). Per the germline V gene, CDR1 is SQVTM and CDR2 is ANQGSEA. The ends were cut back, 7 bases at V and 3 bases at J, with 12 bases in the middle. This CDR3 is 12 amino acids long. The chain's CDR3 is CSAQDKHYGYTF. For the CDR3, the DNA is TGCAGCGCACAGGACAAACACTATGGCTACACCTTC.

The V call is TRBV5-6, the J call TRBJ2-5; perhaps TRBD2 as D (7 bases). CDR1 and CDR2 from the germline V gene are SGHDT and YYEEEE. This CDR3 contains 16 residues. V lost 4 bases to trimming and J lost 5 bases, with 21 bases between them. CDR3 in DNA: TGTGCCAGCAGCCCAGGCGCGGGGGCGTCATTGGAGACCCAGTACTTC. It yields the protein CASSPGAGASLETQYF.

V and J are TRBV5-1 and TRBJ1-2, with TRBD1 matching 7 bases. The CDR3 has 15 amino acids. V dropped 0 bases and J dropped 6; count of bases not matched to a gene: 8. Germline V lookup: CDR1 SGHRS, CDR2 YFSETQ. In DNA, the CDR3 is TGCGCCAGCAGCTTGGGGGACAGTCGCTTGAATGGCTACACCTTC. Translated: CASSLGDSRLNGYTF.

The chain joins TRBV3-1 (or the pseudogene TRBV3-2) to TRBJ2-3; TRBD2 aligns across 9 bases. Germline V CDR1 and CDR2: LGHDT, YNNKEL (reference sequence). Losses at the gene ends were 4 bases for V and 7 bases for J; bases not matched to a gene: 15. The CDR3 extends over 17 amino acids. The CDR3 DNA reads TGTGCCAGCAGCCCGGGGGGAGCGGGGGGAGGCTCTAATACGCAGTATTTT. Translated, it gives CASSPGGAGGGSNTQYF.

This chain links TRBV7-8 with TRBJ2-3, with 11 nucleotides matching TRBD1. J lost 3 bases, V lost 0 bases, and 5 bases had no gene match. CDR1 and CDR2 (germline): SGHVS, FQNEAQ. The CDR3 is 17 residues long. CDR3 coding DNA: TGTGCCAGCAGCTTAGCGTATGGACAGGGGGCGACAGATACGCAGTATTTT. This sequence encodes CASSLAYGQGATDTQYF.

The chain employs TRBV5-1 and TRBJ1-5; 10 bases fit TRBD1. The CDR3 has 15 residues. CDR1 and CDR2 (germline): SGHRS, YFSETQ. Trimming at V came to 1 base and at J to 7 bases, leaving 5 bases not matched to a gene. CDR3 sequence (DNA): TGCGCCAGCAGCTTGAACGGACAGGGGGAACAGCCCCAGCATTTT. Translated, it gives CASSLNGQGEQPQHF.

This chain joins TRBV7-9 and TRBJ2-7, with 8 nucleotides matching TRBD2. Germline values: CDR1 SEHNR, CDR2 FQNEAQ (reference sequence). The ends lost 5 bases at V and 6 bases at J; junction bases unmatched: 9. CDR3 size: 14 residues. The CDR3 here is CASSAKGTSSEQYF. CDR3 in DNA: TGTGCCAGCAGCGCAAAGGGGACTAGTAGCGAGCAGTACTTC.